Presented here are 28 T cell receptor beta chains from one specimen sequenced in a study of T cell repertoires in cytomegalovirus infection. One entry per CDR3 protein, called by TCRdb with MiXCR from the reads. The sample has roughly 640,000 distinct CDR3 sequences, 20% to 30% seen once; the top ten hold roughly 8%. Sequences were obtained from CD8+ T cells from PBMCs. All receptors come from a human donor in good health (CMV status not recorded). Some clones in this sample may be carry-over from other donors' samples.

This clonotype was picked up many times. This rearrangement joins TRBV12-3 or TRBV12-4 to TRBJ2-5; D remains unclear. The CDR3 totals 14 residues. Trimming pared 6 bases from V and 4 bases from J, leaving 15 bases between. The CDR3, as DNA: TGTGCCAGCAGCCTCGATCCGGGTGGAGAGACCCAGTACTTC. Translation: CASSLDPGGETQYF.

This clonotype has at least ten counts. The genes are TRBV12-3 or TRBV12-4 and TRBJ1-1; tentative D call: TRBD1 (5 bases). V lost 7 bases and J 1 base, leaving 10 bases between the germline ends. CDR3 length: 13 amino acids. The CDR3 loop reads CASNPTGNTEAFF. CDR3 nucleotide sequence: TGTGCCAGCAACCCAACAGGGAACACTGAAGCTTTCTTT.

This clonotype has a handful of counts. CDR3 nucleotide sequence: TGCGCCAGCAGCGGTGGCAGGACGGTCCAGGGGGAGCTGTTTTTT. Its protein product is CASSGGRTVQGELFF. J is TRBJ2-2 and V is TRBV5-1; D is unresolved. Deletions cut 4 bases from V and 8 bases from J, with 18 bases between. This CDR3 contains 15 residues. Germline V gene sequence: CDR1 SGHRS, CDR2 YFSETQ. Drawing the rest from reference TRBV5-1 and TRBJ2-2, the complete variable domain is KAGVTQTPRYLIKTRGQQVTLSCSPISGHRSVSWYQQTPGQGLQFLFEYFSETQRNKGNFPGRFSGRQFSNSRSEMNVSTLELGDSALYLCASSGGRTVQGELFFGEGSRLTVL.

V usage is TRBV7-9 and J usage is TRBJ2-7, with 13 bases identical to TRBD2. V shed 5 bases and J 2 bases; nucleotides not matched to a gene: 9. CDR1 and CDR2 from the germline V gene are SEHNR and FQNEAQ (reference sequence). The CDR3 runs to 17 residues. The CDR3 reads CASSPKGGLAGAYEQYF. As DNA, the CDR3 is TGTGCCAGCAGCCCGAAGGGAGGACTAGCGGGGGCCTACGAGCAGTACTTC.

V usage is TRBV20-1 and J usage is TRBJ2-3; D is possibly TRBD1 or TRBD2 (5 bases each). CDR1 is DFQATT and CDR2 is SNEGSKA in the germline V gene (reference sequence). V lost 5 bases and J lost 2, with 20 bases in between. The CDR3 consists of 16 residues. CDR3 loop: CSAPGPGPRHTDTQYF. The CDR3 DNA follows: TGCAGTGCTCCAGGCCCGGGGCCGAGACACACAGATACGCAGTATTTT.

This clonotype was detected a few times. The CDR3 bases are TGTGCCAGCAGCTTAGACCCTAGCGGGAAAATGGGCACAGATACGCAGTATTTT. Its translation: CASSLDPSGKMGTDTQYF. The J gene is TRBJ2-3, the V gene TRBV7-9; 9 positions match TRBD2. V shed 1 base, J shed 1 base, and the junction held 9 bases outside the gene matches. The CDR3 is 18 residues long. Germline V CDR1 and CDR2: SEHNR, FQNEAQ (reference sequence).

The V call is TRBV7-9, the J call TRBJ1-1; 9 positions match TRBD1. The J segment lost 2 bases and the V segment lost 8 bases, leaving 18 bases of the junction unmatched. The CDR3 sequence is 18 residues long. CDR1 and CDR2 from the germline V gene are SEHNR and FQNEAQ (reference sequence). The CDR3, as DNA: TGTGCCAGCTCCCCCGCCCGGGACAGGGCAGGGATAAACACTGAAGCTTTCTTT. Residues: CASSPARDRAGINTEAFF.

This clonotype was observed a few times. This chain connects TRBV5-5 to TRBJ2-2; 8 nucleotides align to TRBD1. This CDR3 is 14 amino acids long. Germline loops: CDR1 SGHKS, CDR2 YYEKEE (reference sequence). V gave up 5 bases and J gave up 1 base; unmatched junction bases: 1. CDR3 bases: TGTGCCAGCAGGGGACAGGAGAACACCGGGGAGCTGTTTTTT. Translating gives CASRGQENTGELFF.

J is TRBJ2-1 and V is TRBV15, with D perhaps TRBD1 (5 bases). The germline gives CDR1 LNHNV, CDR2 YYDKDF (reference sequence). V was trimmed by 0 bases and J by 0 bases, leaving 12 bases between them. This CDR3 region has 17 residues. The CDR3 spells CATSRDEGDSSYNEQFF. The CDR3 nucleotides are TGTGCCACCAGCAGAGATGAAGGGGATAGCTCCTACAATGAGCAGTTCTTC.

CDR3 sequence (DNA): TGTGCCAGCAGGAATTTTCCGATTAGGACGACAGATACGCAGTATTTT. This gives the protein CASRNFPIRTTDTQYF. This chain joins TRBV28 and TRBJ2-3; D gene ambiguous. Germline loops: CDR1 MDHEN, CDR2 SYDVKM. With 6 bases removed from V and 3 bases from J, the gap between germline ends came to 19 bases. The CDR3 runs to 16 residues. The full variable domain, in which reference TRBV28 and TRBJ2-3 provide the parts outside the CDR3, is DVKVTQSSRYLVKRTGEKVFLECVQDMDHENMFWYRQDPGLGLRLIYFSYDVKMKEKGDIPEGYSVSREKKERFSLILESASTNQTSMYLCASRNFPIRTTDTQYFGPGTRLTVL.

The CDR3 nucleotides read TGCAGTGCTAGGCCGTATGAGAGCGGGGGCCATGAGCAGTTCTTC. Amino acids: CSARPYESGGHEQFF. The chain couples TRBV20-1 to TRBJ2-1, with 8 bases aligning to TRBD2. CDR1 and CDR2 (germline): DFQATT, SNEGSKA (reference sequence). Trimming took 3 bases from V and 8 from J; bases not matched to a gene: 12. The CDR3 loop spans 15 amino acids.

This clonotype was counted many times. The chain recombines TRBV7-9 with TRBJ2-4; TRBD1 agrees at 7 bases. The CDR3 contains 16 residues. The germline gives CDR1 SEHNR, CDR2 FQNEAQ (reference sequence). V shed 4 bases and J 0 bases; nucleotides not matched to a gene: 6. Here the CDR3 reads CASSWTRDRAKNIQYF. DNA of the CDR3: TGTGCCAGCAGCTGGACCCGGGACAGAGCCAAAAACATTCAGTACTTC.

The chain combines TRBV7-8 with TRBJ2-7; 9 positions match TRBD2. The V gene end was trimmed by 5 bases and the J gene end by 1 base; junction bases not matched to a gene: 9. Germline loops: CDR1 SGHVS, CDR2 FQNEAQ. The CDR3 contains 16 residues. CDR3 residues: CASSIPSGATSYEQYF. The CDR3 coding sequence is TGTGCCAGCAGCATCCCTAGCGGGGCTACTTCCTACGAGCAGTACTTC.

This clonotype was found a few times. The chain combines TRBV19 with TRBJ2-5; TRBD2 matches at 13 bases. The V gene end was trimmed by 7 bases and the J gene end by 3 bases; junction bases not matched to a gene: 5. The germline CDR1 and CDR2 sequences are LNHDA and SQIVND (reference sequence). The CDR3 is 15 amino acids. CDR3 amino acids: CASKTSGGTKETQYF. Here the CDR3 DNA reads TGTGCCAGTAAGACTAGCGGGGGGACCAAAGAGACCCAGTACTTC.

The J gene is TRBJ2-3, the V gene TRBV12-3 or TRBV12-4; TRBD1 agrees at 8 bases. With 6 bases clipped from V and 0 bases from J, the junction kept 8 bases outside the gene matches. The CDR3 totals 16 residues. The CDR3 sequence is CASRPLGTGSTDTQYF. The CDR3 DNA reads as TGTGCCAGCAGACCCCTAGGGACAGGAAGCACAGATACGCAGTATTTT.

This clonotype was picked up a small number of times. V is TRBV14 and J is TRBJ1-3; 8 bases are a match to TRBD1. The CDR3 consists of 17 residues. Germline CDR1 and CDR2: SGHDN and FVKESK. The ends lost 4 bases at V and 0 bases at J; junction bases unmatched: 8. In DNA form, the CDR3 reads TGTGCCAGCAGCCGCTGGGACAGGCGCGTCTCTGGAAACACCATATATTTT. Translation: CASSRWDRRVSGNTIYF.

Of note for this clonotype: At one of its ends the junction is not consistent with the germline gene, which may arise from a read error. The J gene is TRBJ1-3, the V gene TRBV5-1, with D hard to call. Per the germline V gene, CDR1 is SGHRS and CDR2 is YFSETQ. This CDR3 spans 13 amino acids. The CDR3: CASSLASGDTIYF. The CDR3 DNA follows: TGCGCCAGCAGCTTGGCTTCTGGAGACACCATATATTTT.

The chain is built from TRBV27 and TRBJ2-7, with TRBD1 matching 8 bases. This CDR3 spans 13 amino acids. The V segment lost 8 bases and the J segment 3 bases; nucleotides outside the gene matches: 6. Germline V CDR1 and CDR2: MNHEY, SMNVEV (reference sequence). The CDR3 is CASGFGTGYEQYF. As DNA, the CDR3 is TGTGCCAGCGGATTTGGGACAGGCTACGAGCAGTACTTC.

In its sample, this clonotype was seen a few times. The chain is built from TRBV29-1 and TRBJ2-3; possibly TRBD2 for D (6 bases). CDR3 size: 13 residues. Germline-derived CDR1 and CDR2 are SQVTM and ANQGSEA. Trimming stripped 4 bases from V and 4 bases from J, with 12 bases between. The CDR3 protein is CSVVGEAADTQYF. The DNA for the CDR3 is TGCAGCGTTGTAGGGGAGGCTGCAGATACGCAGTATTTT.

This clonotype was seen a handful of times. The CDR3 DNA sequence: TGTGCCAGCAGTTATTCGGACGTTTACGAGCAGTACTTC. Translated, it gives CASSYSDVYEQYF. The chain employs TRBV6-2 or TRBV6-3 and TRBJ2-7, with D unresolved. This CDR3 contains 13 residues. Germline V CDR1 and CDR2: MNHEY, SVGEGT. V lost 3 bases and J lost 4, with 10 bases in between.

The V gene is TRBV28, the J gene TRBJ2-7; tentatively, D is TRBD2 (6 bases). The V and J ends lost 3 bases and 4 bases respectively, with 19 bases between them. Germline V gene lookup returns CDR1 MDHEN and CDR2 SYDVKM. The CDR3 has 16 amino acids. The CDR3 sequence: CASSFSPRGGSYEQYV. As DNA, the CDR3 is TGTGCCAGCAGTTTCTCTCCTCGCGGAGGGTCGTACGAGCAGTACGTC.

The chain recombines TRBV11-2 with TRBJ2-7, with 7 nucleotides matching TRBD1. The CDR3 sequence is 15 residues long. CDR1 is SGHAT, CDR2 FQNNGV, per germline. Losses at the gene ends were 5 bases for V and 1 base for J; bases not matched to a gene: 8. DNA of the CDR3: TGTGCCAGCAGCCGTCTCCGGGACAGTTCCTACGAGCAGTACGTC. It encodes CASSRLRDSSYEQYV.

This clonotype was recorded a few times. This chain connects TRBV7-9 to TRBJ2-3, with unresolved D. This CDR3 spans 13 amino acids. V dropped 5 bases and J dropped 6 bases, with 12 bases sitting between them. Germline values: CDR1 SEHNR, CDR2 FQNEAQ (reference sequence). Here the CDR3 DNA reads TGTGCCAGCAGCCCCGTTCAGTTGGATACGCAGTATTTT. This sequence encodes CASSPVQLDTQYF.

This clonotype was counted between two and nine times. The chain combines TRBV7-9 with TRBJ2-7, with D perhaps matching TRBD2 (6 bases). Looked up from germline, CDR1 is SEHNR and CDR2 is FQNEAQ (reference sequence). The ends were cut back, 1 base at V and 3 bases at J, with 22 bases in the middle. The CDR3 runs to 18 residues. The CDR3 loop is CASSLGEVERHNYYEQYV. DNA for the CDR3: TGTGCCAGCAGCTTAGGGGAGGTGGAGCGTCATAACTACTACGAGCAGTACGTC.

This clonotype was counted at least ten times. DNA for the CDR3: TGTGCCAGCAGCCAGGGGGGTTCACCCCTCCACTTT. Its translation: CASSQGGSPLHF. This sequence joins TRBV6-1 and TRBJ1-6, with 7 positions matching TRBD1. V dropped 6 bases and J dropped 9; count of bases not matched to a gene: 2. Germline lookup yields CDR1 MNHNS and CDR2 SASEGT. The CDR3 has 12 residues.

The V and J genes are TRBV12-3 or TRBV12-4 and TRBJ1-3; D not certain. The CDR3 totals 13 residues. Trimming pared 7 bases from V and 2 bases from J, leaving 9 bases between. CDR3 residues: CASTPGTGNTIYF. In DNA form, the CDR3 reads TGTGCCAGCACCCCAGGCACTGGAAACACCATATATTTT.

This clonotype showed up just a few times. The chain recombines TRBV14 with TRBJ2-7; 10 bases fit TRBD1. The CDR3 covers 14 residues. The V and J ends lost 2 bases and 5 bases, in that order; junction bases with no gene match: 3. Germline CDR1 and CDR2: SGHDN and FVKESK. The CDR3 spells CASSQRGQGDEQYF. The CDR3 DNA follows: TGTGCCAGCAGCCAAAGAGGACAGGGGGACGAGCAGTACTTC.

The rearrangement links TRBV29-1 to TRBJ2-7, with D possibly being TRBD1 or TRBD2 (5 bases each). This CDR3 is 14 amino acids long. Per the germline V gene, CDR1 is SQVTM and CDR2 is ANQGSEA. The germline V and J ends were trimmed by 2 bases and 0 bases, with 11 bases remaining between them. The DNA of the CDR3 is TGCAGCGTTGAACTGGGGACGAGCTCCTACGAGCAGTACTTC. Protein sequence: CSVELGTSSYEQYF.